The TCR beta chain under discussion was sequenced for a study of T cell changes during pregnancy in multiple sclerosis. Profiled with immunoSEQ multiplex PCR; TCRdb holds only in-frame clones, not every one. Among about 50,000 clones listed, about 93% were seen once. Germline-derived CDR1 and CDR2 are SGHRS and YFSETQ. CDR3 size: 16 residues. J lost 1 base, V lost 4 bases, and 10 bases had no gene match. The source material was CD4+ T cells from peripheral blood mononuclear cells, sampled after pregnancy. The rearrangement joins TRBV5-1 to TRBJ1-1; 7 bases are a match to TRBD1. The TCR originated in a female donor with multiple sclerosis, enrolled in a pregnancy study. CDR3 sequence (DNA): TGCGCCAGCAGCGCTCGACAGGGCGGCGGGAACACTGAAGCTTTCTTT. This sequence encodes CASSARQGGGNTEAFF.